The clone carrying this TCR beta chain showed up many times. As yet, its antigen is unknown. The data derive from a study of T cells in Graves' hyperthyroidism and ophthalmopathy. About the study: Peripheral blood draws took place at initial diagnosis, ahead of any treatment. Findings of the study overall: A 13 V-J model separated ophthalmopathy from stable hyperthyroidism.

Amplification of TCR beta CDR3 regions used RNA as the template. In the first-round RT-PCR of the TCR CDR3, the HTBI primer set was used. A single record per CDR3 protein comes from TCRdb applying MiXCR to the multiplex PCR reads. The table lists about 520,000 distinct CDR3 sequences, around a quarter of them singletons. Germline V gives CDR1 SEHNR, CDR2 FQNEAQ (reference sequence). This CDR3 contains 13 residues. Trimming stripped 5 bases from V and 6 bases from J, with 11 bases between. The sequence derives from a young woman with Graves' ophthalmopathy. The V call is TRBV7-9, the J call TRBJ1-5; D gene uncertain. The sample consisted of blood. The CDR3 is CASSTQNSQPQHF. CDR3 nucleotides: TGTGCCAGCAGCACACAAAATAGTCAGCCCCAGCATTTT.